One sample yielded the 25 T cell receptor beta chains listed below, sequenced in a study of cytomegalovirus exposure and HLA in healthy donors. Generated by immunoSEQ multiplex PCR, the TCRdb table keeps only in-frame clones and is missing some. The table has 100,000 to 150,000 clones, around 90% seen once. Sequenced: PBMCs. These receptors all come from a young woman in good health and CMV-seronegative.

The chain links TRBV6-6 to TRBJ1-2; D is undetermined. Germline CDR1 is MNHNY and CDR2 is SVGAGI (reference sequence). The CDR3 covers 14 residues. The V gene lost 6 bases and the J gene lost 2 bases, with 13 bases spanning the gap. DNA of the CDR3: TGTGCCAGCAGACAGTCCCGATTGAACTATGGCTACACCTTC. Amino acid sequence: CASRQSRLNYGYTF.

V usage is TRBV11-1 and J usage is TRBJ1-1; a weak D match, TRBD1 (6 bases). The CDR3 totals 13 residues. Looked up from germline, CDR1 is SGHAT and CDR2 is FQDESV (reference sequence). V lost 1 base to trimming and J lost 5 bases, with 8 bases between them. This chain's CDR3 is CASSLEQGTEAFF. CDR3 coding DNA: TGTGCCAGCAGCTTAGAACAGGGAACTGAAGCTTTCTTT.

This clone has a single count. The chain combines TRBV7-2 with TRBJ2-3, with TRBD2 matching 9 bases. The trim removed 6 bases at V and 5 bases at J, leaving 6 bases unmatched. The CDR3 is made up of 14 amino acids. Per germline, CDR1 SGHTA and CDR2 FQGNSA. CDR3 sequence reads: CASRREGLLDTQYF. In DNA, the CDR3 is TGTGCCAGCAGGCGGGAGGGCCTTCTAGATACGCAGTATTTT.

The chain is built from TRBV29-1 and TRBJ1-1, with a weak D call TRBD1 (5 bases). Trimming shortened V by 3 bases and J by 6 bases, and 20 bases separated the two germline ends. In germline, CDR1 is SQVTM, CDR2 ANQGSEA. The CDR3 loop spans 15 amino acids. This chain's CDR3 is CSVDGGEFFGAEAFF. CDR3 nucleotides: TGCAGCGTTGACGGGGGGGAGTTTTTCGGCGCTGAAGCTTTCTTT.

V is TRBV2 and J is TRBJ1-4; weak D call: TRBD1 (5 bases). In germline, CDR1 is SNHLY, CDR2 FYNNEI. The CDR3 runs 16 residues. V was pared by 4 bases and J by 0 bases, with 12 bases between. The CDR3: CASSGETRATNEKLFF. DNA of the CDR3: TGTGCCAGCAGTGGCGAAACCAGGGCAACTAATGAAAAACTGTTTTTT. Variable domain in full (rest from reference TRBV2 and TRBJ1-4): EPEVTQTPSHQVTQMGQEVILRCVPISNHLYFYWYRQILGQKVEFLVSFYNNEISEKSEIFDDQFSVERPDGSNFTLKIRSTKLEDSAMYFCASSGETRATNEKLFFGSGTQLSVL.

This clone was seen only a few times. V usage is TRBV6-6 and J usage is TRBJ1-2; weak D call: TRBD1 (5 bases). The CDR3 loop spans 16 amino acids. From germline, CDR1 is MNHNY and CDR2 SVGAGI (reference sequence). The germline V and J ends were trimmed by 1 base and 0 bases, with 12 bases remaining between them. The CDR3 loop is CASSYLWQGTNYGYTF. Here the CDR3 DNA reads TGTGCCAGCAGTTACTTGTGGCAGGGAACTAACTATGGCTACACCTTC.

V usage is TRBV28 and J usage is TRBJ1-1; possible D gene TRBD1, 5 bases. CDR1 is MDHEN, CDR2 SYDVKM, per germline. This CDR3 is 14 amino acids long. Trimming left V 6 bases short and J 0 bases short, with 11 bases between. The CDR3 nucleotides are TGTGCCAGCAGAATGGACACCATGAACACTGAAGCTTTCTTT. Translated, it gives CASRMDTMNTEAFF.

The chain has TRBV29-1 and TRBJ2-1; D remains ambiguous. The CDR3 length is 13 residues. Germline assignment: CDR1 SQVTM and CDR2 ANQGSEA. V dropped 4 bases and J dropped 3 bases, with 10 bases sitting between them. The CDR3 sequence: CSVGGTVYNEQFF. The CDR3 DNA is TGCAGCGTTGGTGGAACAGTCTACAATGAGCAGTTCTTC.

This clone was observed once. The chain employs TRBV27 and TRBJ2-2; D is ambiguous. The germline gives CDR1 MNHEY, CDR2 SMNVEV (reference sequence). The ends were cut back, 8 bases at V and 1 base at J, with 5 bases in the middle. The length of the CDR3 is 12 residues. The CDR3 DNA reads TGTGCCAGCTCAGGGAACACCGGGGAGCTGTTTTTT. As protein: CASSGNTGELFF.

This chain uses TRBV5-6 with TRBJ2-7, with 8 bases that match TRBD1. Germline V gene sequence: CDR1 SGHDT, CDR2 YYEEEE. CDR3 length: 14 residues. The V segment lost 1 base and the J segment 2 bases; nucleotides outside the gene matches: 2. CDR3 region: CASSLKQGAYEQYF. The CDR3 nucleotides are TGTGCCAGCAGCTTGAAACAGGGGGCCTACGAGCAGTACTTC.

This clone appeared a single time. This chain links TRBV10-1 with TRBJ2-5; 8 positions agree with TRBD2. CDR3 length equals 16 residues. Germline CDR1 is WNHNN and CDR2 is SYGVQD (reference sequence). V lost 2 bases, J lost 2 bases, and 7 bases stayed unmatched. CDR3 nucleotide sequence: TGCGCCAGCAGTGAGATCCCCACTAGCGGACAAGAGACCCAGTACTTC. It specifies CASSEIPTSGQETQYF.

The J gene is TRBJ2-1, the V gene TRBV10-3, with D possibly being TRBD1 (5 bases). Germline assignment: CDR1 ENHRY and CDR2 SYGVKD. The CDR3 contains 16 residues. The germline V and J ends were trimmed by 0 bases and 1 base, with 10 bases remaining between them. The CDR3 region has the DNA TGTGCCATCAGTGAGTCGTCGGCAGGGTCCTACAATGAGCAGTTCTTC. Its protein is CAISESSAGSYNEQFF.

The chain couples TRBV27 to TRBJ2-7; 8 nucleotides align to TRBD1. The CDR3 is 14 amino acids. CDR1 is MNHEY and CDR2 is SMNVEV in the germline V gene (reference sequence). The J segment lost 4 bases and the V segment lost 3 bases, leaving 5 bases of the junction unmatched. This chain's CDR3 is CASSFRQGIYEQYF. CDR3 coding DNA: TGTGCCAGCAGTTTCCGACAGGGGATATACGAGCAGTACTTC.

The DNA of the CDR3 is TGCGCCAGCAGTCGACTAGCGGGGCAGGGGCTGTTTTTT. Translation gives CASSRLAGQGLFF. The chain uses TRBV4-1 and TRBJ2-2; 11 nucleotides agree with TRBD2. The CDR3 totals 13 residues. V shed 6 bases and J 13 bases; nucleotides not matched to a gene: 7. CDR1 is MGHRA and CDR2 is YSYEKL in the germline V gene.

The V call is TRBV5-8, the J call TRBJ1-4; D unresolved. V shed 0 bases and J shed 4 bases, with 4 bases lying between them. The germline CDR1 and CDR2 sequences are SGHTS and YDEGEE. The CDR3 runs to 13 residues. The CDR3, as DNA: TGTGCCAGCAGCTTGGATAGTAATGAAAAACTGTTTTTT. It translates to CASSLDSNEKLFF. The entire variable domain, with the rest obtained from reference TRBV5-8 and TRBJ1-4, is as follows: EAGVTQSPTHLIKTRGQQATLRCSPISGHTSVYWYQQALGLGLQFLLWYDEGEERNRGNFPPRFSGRQFPNYSSELNVNALELEDSALYLCASSLDSNEKLFFGSGTQLSVL.

This chain links TRBV29-1 with TRBJ2-1; 9 bases match TRBD2. With 1 base clipped from V and 15 bases from J, the junction kept 25 bases outside the gene matches. CDR3 length: 18 residues. Germline assignment: CDR1 SQVTM and CDR2 ANQGSEA. The CDR3 reads CSVEAGTGIQLAGIRRFF. The CDR3 nucleotides read TGCAGCGTTGAAGCGGGAACTGGGATTCAGCTAGCGGGAATCCGCCGGTTCTTC.

The rearrangement uses TRBV7-9 and TRBJ1-1; TRBD1 agrees at 8 bases. The CDR3 is made up of 18 amino acids. The V and J ends lost 3 bases and 4 bases, in that order; junction bases with no gene match: 16. Germline CDR1 SEHNR, CDR2 FQNEAQ (reference sequence). The CDR3 spells CASSFRLGTGDYSTEAFF. As DNA, the CDR3 is TGTGCCAGCAGCTTTCGTTTGGGGACAGGTGATTATTCCACTGAAGCTTTCTTT.

The gene calls are TRBV27 and TRBJ2-1; TRBD1 matches 7 bases. The CDR3 consists of 14 residues. Per germline, CDR1 MNHEY and CDR2 SMNVEV (reference sequence). J was trimmed by 7 bases and V by 4 bases; bases with no gene match: 7. DNA for the CDR3: TGTGCCAGCAGTTGGGACAGCCTAGGAAATGAGCAGTTCTTC. The encoded protein is CASSWDSLGNEQFF.

V gene TRBV28 combines with J gene TRBJ2-7; D may be TRBD2 (5 bases). The germline V gene has CDR1 MDHEN and CDR2 SYDVKM. The CDR3 consists of 12 residues. Trimming stripped 6 bases from V and 5 bases from J, with 11 bases between. CDR3 nucleotide sequence: TGTGCCAGCAGATCGGCTAGCAACGAGCAGTACTTC. This codes for CASRSASNEQYF.

The chain links TRBV6-5 to TRBJ1-1, with 8 bases aligning to TRBD1. Germline V gene sequence: CDR1 MNHEY, CDR2 SVGAGI. Trimming cost V 4 bases and J 5 bases; bases outside gene matches: 6. This CDR3 contains 14 residues. Written as DNA, the CDR3 is TGTGCCAGCAGTTCCCAGGGGGCTGTAACTGAAGCTTTCTTT. Translated: CASSSQGAVTEAFF.

This chain connects TRBV19 to TRBJ1-5; D perhaps matches TRBD1 (6 bases). Per the germline V gene, CDR1 is LNHDA and CDR2 is SQIVND (reference sequence). The CDR3 length is 13 residues. The V and J ends lost 1 base and 7 bases respectively, with 8 bases between them. Here the CDR3 reads CASSIGGRQPQHF. CDR3 nucleotides: TGTGCCAGTAGTATAGGGGGGCGGCAGCCCCAGCATTTT.

This sequence joins TRBV29-1 and TRBJ2-1; D possibly corresponds to TRBD2 (6 bases). Germline V gene sequence: CDR1 SQVTM, CDR2 ANQGSEA. The V end was cut by 6 bases, the J end by 10 bases, with 19 bases between. The length of the CDR3 is 13 residues. The CDR3 nucleotides are TGCAGCGTGCCCCGGTATTACGCGGGGGAGCAGTTCTTC. Translating it yields CSVPRYYAGEQFF.

The chain combines TRBV4-1 with TRBJ2-2; 7 nucleotides align to TRBD2. The germline V gene encodes CDR1 MGHRA and CDR2 YSYEKL. There are 15 residues in the CDR3. V shed 5 bases, J shed 1 base, and the junction held 4 bases outside the gene matches. The CDR3 sequence is CASSSGLVNTGELFF. As DNA, the CDR3 is TGCGCCAGCAGCTCCGGACTAGTGAACACCGGGGAGCTGTTTTTT.

This chain links TRBV28 with TRBJ1-2; D is possibly TRBD1 (5 bases). With 7 bases removed from V and 7 bases from J, the gap between germline ends came to 19 bases. Germline values: CDR1 MDHEN, CDR2 SYDVKM. The CDR3 covers 14 residues. CDR3: CASTAGRGDGGYTF. In DNA form, the CDR3 reads TGTGCCAGCACCGCGGGGCGGGGGGATGGTGGCTACACCTTC.

The genes are TRBV28 and TRBJ2-7; TRBD2 agrees at 14 bases. V dropped 1 base and J dropped 4; count of bases not matched to a gene: 6. This CDR3 contains 17 residues. CDR1 and CDR2 (germline): MDHEN, SYDVKM. The CDR3 here is CASSLFGLAGGRYEQYF. The CDR3 nucleotides read TGTGCCAGCAGTTTATTTGGACTAGCGGGAGGAAGATACGAGCAGTACTTC.